Sequencing of this T cell receptor beta chain was carried out in a study of CD8 T cells in ankylosing spondylitis. General observations from the study: A TCR beta motif of several highly homologous variants seemed to mark ankylosing spondylitis blood. Significant enrichment of disease-linked clones was reportedly seen in matched ankylosing spondylitis synovial fluid. Disease-linked clones, CD8+, were relatively rare in peripheral blood.

The V gene lost 5 bases and the J gene lost 4 bases, with 5 bases spanning the gap. The germline gives CDR1 MDHEN, CDR2 SYDVKM. The CDR3 covers 12 residues. This clonotype was counted between two and nine times. The antigen remains unidentified. One entry per CDR3 protein results from TCRdb running MiXCR on the 5' RACE reads. The data contain 35,000 to 40,000 distinct CDR3 sequences, 15% to 20% of them singletons. The clonotype originates from a male donor with ankylosing spondylitis or in good health (not recorded which). Material: blood. The rearrangement uses TRBV28 and TRBJ1-4; no definite D call. The CDR3 sequence: CASSPFNEKLFF. In DNA, the CDR3 is TGTGCCAGCAGTCCTTTTAATGAAAAACTGTTTTTT.